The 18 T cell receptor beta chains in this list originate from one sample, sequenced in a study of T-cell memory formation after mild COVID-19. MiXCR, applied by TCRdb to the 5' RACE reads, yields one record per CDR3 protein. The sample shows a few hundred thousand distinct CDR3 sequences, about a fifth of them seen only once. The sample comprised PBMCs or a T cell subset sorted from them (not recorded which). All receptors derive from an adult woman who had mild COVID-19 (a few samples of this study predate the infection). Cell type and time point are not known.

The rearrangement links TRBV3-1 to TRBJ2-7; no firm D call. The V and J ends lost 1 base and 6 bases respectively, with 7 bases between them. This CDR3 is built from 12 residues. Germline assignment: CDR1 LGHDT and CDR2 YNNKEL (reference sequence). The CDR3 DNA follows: TGTGCCAGCAGCCAAGTTACGGGCGAGCAGTACTTC. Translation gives CASSQVTGEQYF.

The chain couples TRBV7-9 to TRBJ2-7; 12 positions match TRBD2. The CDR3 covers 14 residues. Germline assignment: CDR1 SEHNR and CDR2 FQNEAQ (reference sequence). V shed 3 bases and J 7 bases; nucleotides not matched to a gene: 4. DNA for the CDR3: TGTGCCAGCAGCTTGACTAGCGGGAGTCTGGAGCAGTACTTC. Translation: CASSLTSGSLEQYF.

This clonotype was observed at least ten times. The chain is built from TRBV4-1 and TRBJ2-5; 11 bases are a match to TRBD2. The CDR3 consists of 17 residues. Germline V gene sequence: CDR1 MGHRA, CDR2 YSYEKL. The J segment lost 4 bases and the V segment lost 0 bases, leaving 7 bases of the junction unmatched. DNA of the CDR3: TGCGCCAGCAGCCAAGACCCGGGACTAGCGGTTCCAGAGACCCAGTACTTC. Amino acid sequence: CASSQDPGLAVPETQYF.

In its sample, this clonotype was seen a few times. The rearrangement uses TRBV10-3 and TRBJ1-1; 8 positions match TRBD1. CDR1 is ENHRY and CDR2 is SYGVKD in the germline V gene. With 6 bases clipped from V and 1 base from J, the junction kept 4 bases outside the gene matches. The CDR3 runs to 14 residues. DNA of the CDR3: TGTGCCATCAGGGGGGGACAGGCGAACACTGAAGCTTTCTTT. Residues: CAIRGGQANTEAFF.

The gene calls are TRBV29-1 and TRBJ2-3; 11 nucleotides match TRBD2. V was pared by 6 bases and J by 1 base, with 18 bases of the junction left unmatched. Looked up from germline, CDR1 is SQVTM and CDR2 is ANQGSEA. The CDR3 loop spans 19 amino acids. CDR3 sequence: CSVLPRTSGGLEGTDTQYF. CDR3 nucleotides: TGCAGCGTCCTGCCCCGTACTAGCGGGGGACTAGAGGGCACAGATACGCAGTATTTT.

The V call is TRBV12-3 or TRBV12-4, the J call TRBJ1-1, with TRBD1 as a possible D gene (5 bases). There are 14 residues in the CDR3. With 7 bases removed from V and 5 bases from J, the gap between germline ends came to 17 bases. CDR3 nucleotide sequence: TGTGCCAGCATCCTAGGACATCCGGGGACTGAAGCTTTCTTT. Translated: CASILGHPGTEAFF.

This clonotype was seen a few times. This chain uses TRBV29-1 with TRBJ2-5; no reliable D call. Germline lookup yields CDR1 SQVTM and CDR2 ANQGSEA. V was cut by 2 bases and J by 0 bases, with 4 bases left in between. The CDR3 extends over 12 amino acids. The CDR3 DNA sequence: TGCAGCGTTGAAAAGTACCAAGAGACCCAGTACTTC. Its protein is CSVEKYQETQYF.

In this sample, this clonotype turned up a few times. CDR3 loop: CASSWGTSDEQFF. CDR3 sequence (DNA): TGTGCCAGCAGCTGGGGGACTAGCGATGAGCAGTTCTTC. V usage is TRBV5-6 and J usage is TRBJ2-1; 10 bases are shared with TRBD2. The CDR3 runs to 13 residues. The germline CDR1 and CDR2 sequences are SGHDT and YYEEEE. With V trimmed by 3 bases and J by 8 bases, 2 bases remained unmatched.

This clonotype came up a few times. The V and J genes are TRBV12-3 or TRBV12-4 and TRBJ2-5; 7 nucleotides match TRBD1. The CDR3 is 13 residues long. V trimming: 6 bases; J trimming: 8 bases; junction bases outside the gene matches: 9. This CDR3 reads CASSHRTGPTQYF. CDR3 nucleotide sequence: TGTGCCAGCAGCCACCGGACAGGTCCAACCCAGTACTTC.

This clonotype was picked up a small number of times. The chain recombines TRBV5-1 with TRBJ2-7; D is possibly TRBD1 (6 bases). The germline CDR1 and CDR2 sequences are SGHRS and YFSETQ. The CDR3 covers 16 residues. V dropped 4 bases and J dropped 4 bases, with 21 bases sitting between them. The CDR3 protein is CASSPSPVGTSYEQYF. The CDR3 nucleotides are TGCGCCAGCAGCCCATCTCCGGTAGGGACATCTTACGAGCAGTACTTC.

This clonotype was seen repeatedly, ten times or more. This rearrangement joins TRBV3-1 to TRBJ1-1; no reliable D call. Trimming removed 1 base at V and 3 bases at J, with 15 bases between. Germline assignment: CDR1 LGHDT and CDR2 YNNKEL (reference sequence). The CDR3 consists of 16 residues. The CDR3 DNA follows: TGTGCCAGCAGCCAAGCGGGGTCGGGAGTGGACACTGAAGCTTTCTTT. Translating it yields CASSQAGSGVDTEAFF.

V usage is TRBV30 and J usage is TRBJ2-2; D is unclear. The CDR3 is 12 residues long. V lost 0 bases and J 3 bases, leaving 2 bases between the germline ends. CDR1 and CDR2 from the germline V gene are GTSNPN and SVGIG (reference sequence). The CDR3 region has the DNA TGTGCCTGGAGTGTATACACCGGGGAGCTGTTTTTT. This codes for CAWSVYTGELFF. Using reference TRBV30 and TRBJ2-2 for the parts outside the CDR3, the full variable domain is SQTIHQWPATLVQPVGSPLSLECTVEGTSNPNLYWYRQAAGRGLQLLFYSVGIGQISSEVPQNLSASRPQDRQFILSSKKLLLSDSGFYLCAWSVYTGELFFGEGSRLTVL.

The chain's CDR3 is CASSLGVVYPPSDTQYF. In DNA form, the CDR3 reads TGCGCCAGCAGCTTGGGGGTAGTCTATCCGCCATCAGATACGCAGTATTTT. This chain connects TRBV5-1 to TRBJ2-3; D is undetermined. Germline assignment: CDR1 SGHRS and CDR2 YFSETQ. V was cut by 0 bases and J by 4 bases, with 18 bases left in between. The CDR3 length is 17 residues.

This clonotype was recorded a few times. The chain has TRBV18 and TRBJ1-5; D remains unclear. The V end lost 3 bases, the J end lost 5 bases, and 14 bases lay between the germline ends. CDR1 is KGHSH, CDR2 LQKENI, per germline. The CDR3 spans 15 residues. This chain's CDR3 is CASSPLPHGDQPQHF. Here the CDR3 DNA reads TGTGCCAGCTCACCCCTCCCCCATGGGGATCAGCCCCAGCATTTT. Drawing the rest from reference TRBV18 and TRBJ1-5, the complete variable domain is NAGVMQNPRHLVRRRGQEARLRCSPMKGHSHVYWYRQLPEEGLKFMVYLQKENIIDESGMPKERFSAEFPKEGPSILRIQQVVRGDSAAYFCASSPLPHGDQPQHFGDGTRLSIL.

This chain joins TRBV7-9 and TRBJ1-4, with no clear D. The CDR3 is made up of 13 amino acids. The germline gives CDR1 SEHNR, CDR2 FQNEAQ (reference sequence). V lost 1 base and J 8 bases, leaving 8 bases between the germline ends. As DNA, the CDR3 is TGTGCCAGCAGCTTAGTCGAAGGAGAAAAACTGTTTTTT. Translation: CASSLVEGEKLFF.

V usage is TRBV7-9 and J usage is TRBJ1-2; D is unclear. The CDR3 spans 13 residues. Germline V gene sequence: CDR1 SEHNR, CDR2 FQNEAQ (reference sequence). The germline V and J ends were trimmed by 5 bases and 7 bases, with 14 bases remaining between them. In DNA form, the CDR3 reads TGTGCCAGCAGCCCGATCTACACAGCTGGCTACACCTTC. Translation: CASSPIYTAGYTF. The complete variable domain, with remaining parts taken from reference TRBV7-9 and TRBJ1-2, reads DTGVSQNPRHKITKRGQNVTFRCDPISEHNRLYWYRQTLGQGPEFLTYFQNEAQLEKSRLLSDRFSAERPKGSFSTLEIQRTEQGDSAMYLCASSPIYTAGYTFGSGTRLTVV.

CDR3 loop: CASSFNGVYGYTF. The DNA of the CDR3 is TGTGCCAGCAGCTTTAACGGGGTGTATGGCTACACCTTC. This chain connects TRBV2 to TRBJ1-2, with D uncertain. Trimming stripped 6 bases from V and 5 bases from J, with 13 bases between. Per germline, CDR1 SNHLY and CDR2 FYNNEI. The CDR3 has 13 residues. Combining the CDR3 with reference TRBV2 and TRBJ1-2 gives the whole variable domain EPEVTQTPSHQVTQMGQEVILRCVPISNHLYFYWYRQILGQKVEFLVSFYNNEISEKSEIFDDQFSVERPDGSNFTLKIRSTKLEDSAMYFCASSFNGVYGYTFGSGTRLTVV.

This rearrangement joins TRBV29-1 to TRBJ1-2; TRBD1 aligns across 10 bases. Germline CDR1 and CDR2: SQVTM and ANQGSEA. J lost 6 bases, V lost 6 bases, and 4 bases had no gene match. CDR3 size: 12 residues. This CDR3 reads CSVGTGADGYTF. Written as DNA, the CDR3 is TGCAGCGTGGGGACAGGGGCGGATGGCTACACCTTC.